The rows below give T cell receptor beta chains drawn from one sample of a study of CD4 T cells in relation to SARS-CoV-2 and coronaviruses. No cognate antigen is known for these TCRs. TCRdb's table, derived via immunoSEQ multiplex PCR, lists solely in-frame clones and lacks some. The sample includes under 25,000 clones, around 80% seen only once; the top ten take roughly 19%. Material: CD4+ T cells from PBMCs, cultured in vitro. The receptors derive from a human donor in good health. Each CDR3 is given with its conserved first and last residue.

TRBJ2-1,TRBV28,CASSSPAGAINEQFF
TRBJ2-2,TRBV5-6,CASSGTGAGELFF
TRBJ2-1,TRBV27,CASSLPLRNRIGYNEQFF
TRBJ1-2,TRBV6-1,CASSEGRALYGYTF
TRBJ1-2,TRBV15,CATSRGTGRGYTF
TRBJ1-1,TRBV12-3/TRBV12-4,CASTRTDNTEAFF
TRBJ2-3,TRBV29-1,CSVSGTGGSRILTDTQYF
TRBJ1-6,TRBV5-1,CASSLDPGANSPLHF
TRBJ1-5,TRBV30,CAWSRGSDQPQHF
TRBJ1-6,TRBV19,CASKVGQGSNSPLHF
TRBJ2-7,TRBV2,CASRTGGYEQYF
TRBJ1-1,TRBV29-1,CSVEDPQSRGAFF
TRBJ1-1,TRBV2,CATWEGAYPEAFF
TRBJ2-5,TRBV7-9,CASSLIETQYF
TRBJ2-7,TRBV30,CAWSFPGLAGEYEQYF
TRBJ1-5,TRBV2,CASSGDSKGNQPQHF
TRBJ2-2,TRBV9,CASSVAYGMSTGELFF
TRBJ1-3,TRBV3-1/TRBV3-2,CASSQDITGFGNTIYF
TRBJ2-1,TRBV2,CATGASYNEQFF
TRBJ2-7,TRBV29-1,CSVADPRQAYEQYF